These T cell receptor beta chains were read from a single sample in a study of CXCR3-negative and CXCR3-positive naive CD8 T cells. TCRdb re-called the 5' RACE reads and catalogs CDR3 proteins one per entry, DNA excluded. The repertoire table contains some 150,000 distinct CDR3 sequences. Sequencing was done on a sample of naive CXCR3+ CD8+ T cells from blood. The receptors stem from a human donor in good health. Some clones in this sample may be carry-over from other donors' samples. The CDR3 runs from the conserved cysteine through the conserved F or W.

TRBV7-3	TRBJ2-2	CASRPATSGSRAGELFF
TRBV7-9	TRBJ1-6	CASTGSLSRSPLHF
TRBV11-2	TRBJ2-3	CASSLIRADTQYF
TRBV4-1	TRBJ2-7	CASSQEISGYGRSYEQYF
TRBV28	TRBJ1-1	CASSSDRTGKSSNTEAFF
TRBV27	TRBJ2-7	CATEDREIYEQYF
TRBV28	TRBJ2-7	CASSSTGDSYEQYF
TRBV28	TRBJ2-7	CASSLRAHEQYF
TRBV12-3/TRBV12-4	TRBJ1-2	CASSFPGSSGYTF
TRBV28	TRBJ2-7	CASEGLAASYEQYF
TRBV19	TRBJ2-1	CASRAGVSSYNEQFF
TRBV29-1	TRBJ2-4	CSATGYLAKNIQYF
TRBV29-1	TRBJ1-2	CSVEVGAYGYTF
TRBV28	TRBJ2-7	CASSTLKGARHEQYF
TRBV7-9	TRBJ1-1	CASSPLTGTSTEAFF
TRBV20-1	TRBJ2-3	CSAITPFEGGSADTQYF
TRBV11-2	TRBJ1-1	CASSSSGGEAFF
TRBV6-6	TRBJ1-3	CASSFPPGVPGNTIYF
TRBV9	TRBJ2-7	CASSVSGRDEQYF
TRBV28	TRBJ1-4	CASRGNEKLFF
TRBV29-1	TRBJ2-3	CSVEPTQEGDTQYF
TRBV29-1	TRBJ2-2	CSVPGTSGGNTGELFF
TRBV12-3/TRBV12-4	TRBJ1-5	CASSPRDQPQHF